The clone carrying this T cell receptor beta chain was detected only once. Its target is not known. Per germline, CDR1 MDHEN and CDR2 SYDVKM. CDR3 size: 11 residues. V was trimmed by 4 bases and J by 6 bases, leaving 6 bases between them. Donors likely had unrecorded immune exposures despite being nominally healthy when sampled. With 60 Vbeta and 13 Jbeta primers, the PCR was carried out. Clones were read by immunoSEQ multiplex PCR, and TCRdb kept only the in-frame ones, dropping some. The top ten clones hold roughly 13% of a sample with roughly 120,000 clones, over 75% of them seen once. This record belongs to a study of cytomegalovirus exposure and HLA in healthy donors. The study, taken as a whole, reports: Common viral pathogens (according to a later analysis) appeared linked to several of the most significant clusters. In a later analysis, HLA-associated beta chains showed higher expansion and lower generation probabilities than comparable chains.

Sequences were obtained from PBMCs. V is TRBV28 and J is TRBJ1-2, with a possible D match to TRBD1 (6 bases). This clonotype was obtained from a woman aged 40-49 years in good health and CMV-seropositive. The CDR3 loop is CASSYRDGYTF. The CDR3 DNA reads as TGTGCCAGCAGTTACAGGGATGGCTACACCTTC.